This TCR beta chain emerged from a study of cytomegalovirus exposure and HLA in healthy donors. The primer mix had 60 Vbeta and 13 Jbeta primers. Some clones are missing from TCRdb's copy, which holds only in-frame ones; the method was immunoSEQ multiplex PCR. This sample yields about 89,000 clones, of which around 84% are seen a single time; 6.5% to 9% belongs to the top ten. Study-wide results and limits: The classifier, whose performance was assessed in both the original and validation cohorts, reportedly diagnosed cytomegalovirus status with high specificity and sensitivity. TCR beta chains numbering 164 were designated cytomegalovirus-associated. Segments of the TCR beta V type were, in most cases, productive about 90% or about 30% of the time in an earlier analysis.

On this clone itself: Its target is not known.

The CDR3 is 13 residues long. Trimming removed 7 bases from V and 5 bases from J, with 15 bases in between. Looked up from germline, CDR1 is SNHLY and CDR2 is FYNNEI. Samples came from healthy bone marrow donors. The chain combines TRBV2 with TRBJ2-7, with D maybe TRBD2 (5 bases). Sequencing used PBMCs. The sequence was obtained from a man aged 40-49 years in good health and CMV-seropositive. Written as DNA, the CDR3 is TGTGCCAGCACAAGGACTCGGTGGGACGAGCAGTACTTC. Its translation: CASTRTRWDEQYF.